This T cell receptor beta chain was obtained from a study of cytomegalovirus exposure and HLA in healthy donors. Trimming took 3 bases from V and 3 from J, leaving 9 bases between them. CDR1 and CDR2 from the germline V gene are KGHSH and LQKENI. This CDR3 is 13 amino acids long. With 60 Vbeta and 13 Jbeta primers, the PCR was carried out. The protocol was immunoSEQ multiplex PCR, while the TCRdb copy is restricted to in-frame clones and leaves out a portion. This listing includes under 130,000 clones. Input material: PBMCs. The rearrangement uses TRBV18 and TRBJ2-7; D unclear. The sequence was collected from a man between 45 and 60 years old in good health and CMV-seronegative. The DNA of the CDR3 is TGTGCCAGCTCACCTTACGGAGACTACGAGCAGTACTTC. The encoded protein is CASSPYGDYEQYF.